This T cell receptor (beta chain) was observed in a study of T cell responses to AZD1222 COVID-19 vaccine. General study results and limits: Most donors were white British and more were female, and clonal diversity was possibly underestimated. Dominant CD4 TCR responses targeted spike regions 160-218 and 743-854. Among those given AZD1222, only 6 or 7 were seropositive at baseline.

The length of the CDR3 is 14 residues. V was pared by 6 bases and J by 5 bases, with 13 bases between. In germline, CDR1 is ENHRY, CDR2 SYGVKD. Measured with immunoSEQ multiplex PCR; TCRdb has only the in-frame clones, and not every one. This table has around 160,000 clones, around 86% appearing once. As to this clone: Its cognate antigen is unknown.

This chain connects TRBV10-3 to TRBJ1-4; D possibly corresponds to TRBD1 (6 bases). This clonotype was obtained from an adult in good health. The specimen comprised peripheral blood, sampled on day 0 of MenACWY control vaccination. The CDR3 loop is CAIRPGQGNEKLFF. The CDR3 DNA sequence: TGTGCCATCAGGCCGGGGCAGGGGAATGAAAAACTGTTTTTT.